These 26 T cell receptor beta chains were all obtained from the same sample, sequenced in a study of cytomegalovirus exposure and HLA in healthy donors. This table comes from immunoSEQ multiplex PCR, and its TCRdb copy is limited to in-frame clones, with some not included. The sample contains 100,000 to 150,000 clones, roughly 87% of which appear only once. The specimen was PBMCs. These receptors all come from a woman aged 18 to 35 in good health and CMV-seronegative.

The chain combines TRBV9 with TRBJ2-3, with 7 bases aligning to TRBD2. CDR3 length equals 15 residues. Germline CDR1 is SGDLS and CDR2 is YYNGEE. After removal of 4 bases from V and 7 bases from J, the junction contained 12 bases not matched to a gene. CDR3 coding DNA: TGTGCCAGCAGCAAGGATATGGGACTAAGCAATACGCAGTATTTT. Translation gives CASSKDMGLSNTQYF. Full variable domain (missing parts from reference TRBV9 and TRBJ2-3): DSGVTQTPKHLITATGQRVTLRCSPRSGDLSVYWYQQSLDQGLQFLIQYYNGEERAKGNILERFSAQQFPDLHSELNLSSLELGDSALYFCASSKDMGLSNTQYFGPGTRLTVL.

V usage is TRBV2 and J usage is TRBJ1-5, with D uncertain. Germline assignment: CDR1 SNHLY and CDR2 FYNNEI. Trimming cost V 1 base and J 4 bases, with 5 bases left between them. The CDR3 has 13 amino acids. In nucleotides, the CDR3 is TGTGCCAGCAGTGAAGTGGAGAATCAGCCCCAGCATTTT. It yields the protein CASSEVENQPQHF.

The CDR3 DNA is TGTGCCAGCAGCATCAGGGTTGGAGAAAAACTGTTTTTT. This gives the protein CASSIRVGEKLFF. The chain is built from TRBV7-2 and TRBJ1-4, with TRBD1 as a possible D gene (5 bases). The germline V gene has CDR1 SGHTA and CDR2 FQGNSA. V was trimmed by 5 bases and J by 8 bases, leaving 12 bases between them. CDR3 size: 13 residues.

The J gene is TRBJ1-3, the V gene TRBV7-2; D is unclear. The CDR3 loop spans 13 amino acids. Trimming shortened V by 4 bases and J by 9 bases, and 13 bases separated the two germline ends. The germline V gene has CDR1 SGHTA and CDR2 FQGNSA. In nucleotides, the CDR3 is TGTGCCAGCAGCTCTCCCACGGAGCGCACCATATATTTT. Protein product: CASSSPTERTIYF.

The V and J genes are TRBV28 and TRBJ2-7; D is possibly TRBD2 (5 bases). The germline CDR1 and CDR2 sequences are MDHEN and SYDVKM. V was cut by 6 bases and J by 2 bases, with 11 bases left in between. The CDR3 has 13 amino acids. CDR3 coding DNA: TGTGCCAGCAGAAGCTCCGGGGCCTACGAGCAGTACTTC. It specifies CASRSSGAYEQYF.

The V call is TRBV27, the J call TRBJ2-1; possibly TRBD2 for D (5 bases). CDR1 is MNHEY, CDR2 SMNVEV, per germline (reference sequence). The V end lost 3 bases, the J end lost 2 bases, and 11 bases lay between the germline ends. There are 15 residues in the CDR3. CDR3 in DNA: TGTGCCAGCAGTTTCTCCGCCGGGACCTACAATGAGCAGTTCTTC. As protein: CASSFSAGTYNEQFF.

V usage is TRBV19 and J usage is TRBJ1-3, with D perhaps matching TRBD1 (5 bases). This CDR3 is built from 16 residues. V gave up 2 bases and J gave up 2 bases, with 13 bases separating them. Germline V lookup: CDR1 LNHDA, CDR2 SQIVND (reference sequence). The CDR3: CASSIRQIVTGNTIYF. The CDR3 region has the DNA TGTGCCAGTAGTATAAGACAGATCGTCACTGGAAACACCATATATTTT.

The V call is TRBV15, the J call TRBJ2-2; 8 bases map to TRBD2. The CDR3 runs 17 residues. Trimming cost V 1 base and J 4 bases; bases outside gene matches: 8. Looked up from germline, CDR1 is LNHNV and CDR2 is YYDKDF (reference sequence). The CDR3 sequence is CATSRARGGRGTGELFF. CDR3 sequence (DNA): TGTGCCACCAGCAGAGCCCGGGGGGGCCGGGGCACCGGGGAGCTGTTTTTT.

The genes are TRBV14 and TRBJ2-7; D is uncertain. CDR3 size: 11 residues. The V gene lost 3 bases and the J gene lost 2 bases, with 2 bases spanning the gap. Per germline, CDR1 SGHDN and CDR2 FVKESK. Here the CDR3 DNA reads TGTGCCAGCAGCCACGCCTACGAGCAGTACTTC. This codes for CASSHAYEQYF.

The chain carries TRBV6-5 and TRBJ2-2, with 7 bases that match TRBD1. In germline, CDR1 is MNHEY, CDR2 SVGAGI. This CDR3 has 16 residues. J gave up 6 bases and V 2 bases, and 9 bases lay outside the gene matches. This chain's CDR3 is CASSYPRGSLAGELFF. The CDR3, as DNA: TGTGCCAGCAGTTACCCCAGGGGGTCTTTGGCCGGGGAGCTGTTTTTT.

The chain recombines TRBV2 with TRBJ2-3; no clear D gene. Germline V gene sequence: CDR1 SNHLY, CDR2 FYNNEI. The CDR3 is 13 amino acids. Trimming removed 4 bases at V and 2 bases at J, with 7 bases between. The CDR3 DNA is TGTGCCAGCAGTGTCGAGGACACAGATACGCAGTATTTT. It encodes CASSVEDTDTQYF.

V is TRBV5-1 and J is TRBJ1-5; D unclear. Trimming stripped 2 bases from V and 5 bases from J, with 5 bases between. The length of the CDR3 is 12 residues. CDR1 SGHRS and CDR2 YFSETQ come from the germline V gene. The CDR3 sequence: CASSFYYQPQHF. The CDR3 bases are TGCGCCAGCAGCTTTTATTATCAGCCCCAGCATTTT.

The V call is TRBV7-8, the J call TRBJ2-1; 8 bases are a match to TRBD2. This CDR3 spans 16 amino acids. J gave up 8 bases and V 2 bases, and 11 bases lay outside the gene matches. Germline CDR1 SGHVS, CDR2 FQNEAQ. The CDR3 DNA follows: TGTGCCAGCAGCTTAAGCTCGCGGGGGGTTTTGGATGAGCAGTTCTTC. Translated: CASSLSSRGVLDEQFF.

Written as DNA, the CDR3 is TGCGCCAGCAGCCAAGATCCAGTGAGTGGCGGGGTGGCCTCCACAGATACGCAGTATTTT. Translated, it gives CASSQDPVSGGVASTDTQYF. The chain employs TRBV4-1 and TRBJ2-3; weak D call: TRBD2 (6 bases). Trimming removed 0 bases from V and 2 bases from J, with 24 bases in between. There are 20 residues in the CDR3. Per germline, CDR1 MGHRA and CDR2 YSYEKL.

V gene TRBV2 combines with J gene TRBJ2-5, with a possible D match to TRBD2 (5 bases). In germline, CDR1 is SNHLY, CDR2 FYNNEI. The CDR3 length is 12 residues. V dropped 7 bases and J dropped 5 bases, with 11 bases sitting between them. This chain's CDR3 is CASIGVWETQYF. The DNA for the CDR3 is TGTGCCAGCATCGGGGTGTGGGAGACCCAGTACTTC.

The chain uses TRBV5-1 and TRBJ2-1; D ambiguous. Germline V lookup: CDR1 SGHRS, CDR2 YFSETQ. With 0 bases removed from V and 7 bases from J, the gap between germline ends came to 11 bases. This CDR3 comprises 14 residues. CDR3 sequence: CASSLVDNRNEQFF. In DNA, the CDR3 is TGCGCCAGCAGCTTGGTTGACAACCGTAATGAGCAGTTCTTC.

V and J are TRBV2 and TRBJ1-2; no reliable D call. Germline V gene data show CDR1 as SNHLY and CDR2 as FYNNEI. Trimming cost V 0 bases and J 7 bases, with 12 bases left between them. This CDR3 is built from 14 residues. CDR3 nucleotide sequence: TGTGCCAGCAGTGAAGCGCGGGCAGATACTGGCTACACCTTC. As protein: CASSEARADTGYTF.

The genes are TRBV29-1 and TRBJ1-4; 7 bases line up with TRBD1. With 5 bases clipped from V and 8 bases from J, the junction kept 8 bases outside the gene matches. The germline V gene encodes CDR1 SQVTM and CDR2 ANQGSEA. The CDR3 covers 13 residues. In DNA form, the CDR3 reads TGCAGCGTTATAGGGGGCTTGGGGGAAAAACTGTTTTTT. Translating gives CSVIGGLGEKLFF.

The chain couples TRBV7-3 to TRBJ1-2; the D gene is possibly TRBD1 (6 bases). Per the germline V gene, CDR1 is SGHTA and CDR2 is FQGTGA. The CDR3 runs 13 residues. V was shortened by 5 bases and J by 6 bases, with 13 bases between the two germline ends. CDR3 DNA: TGTGCCAGCAGCCCACAGGGAGGGGATGGCTACACCTTC. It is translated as CASSPQGGDGYTF.

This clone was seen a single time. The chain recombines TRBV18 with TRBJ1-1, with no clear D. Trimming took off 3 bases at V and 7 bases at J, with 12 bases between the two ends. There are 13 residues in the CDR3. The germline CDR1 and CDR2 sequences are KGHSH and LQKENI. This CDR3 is CASSPLSSSEAFF. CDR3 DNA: TGTGCCAGCTCACCCTTATCCTCGAGTGAAGCTTTCTTT. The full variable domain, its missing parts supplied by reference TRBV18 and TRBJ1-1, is NAGVMQNPRHLVRRRGQEARLRCSPMKGHSHVYWYRQLPEEGLKFMVYLQKENIIDESGMPKERFSAEFPKEGPSILRIQQVVRGDSAAYFCASSPLSSSEAFFGQGTRLTVV.

CDR3 in DNA: TGTGCCAGCTCACCACAGCAGGGGCCCTCATCACCTAACTCACCCCTCCACTTT. It is translated as CASSPQQGPSSPNSPLHF. The chain combines TRBV18 with TRBJ1-6, with D maybe TRBD1 (6 bases). Trimming pared 1 base from V and 10 bases from J, leaving 23 bases between. CDR3 length: 18 amino acids. Looked up from germline, CDR1 is KGHSH and CDR2 is LQKENI.

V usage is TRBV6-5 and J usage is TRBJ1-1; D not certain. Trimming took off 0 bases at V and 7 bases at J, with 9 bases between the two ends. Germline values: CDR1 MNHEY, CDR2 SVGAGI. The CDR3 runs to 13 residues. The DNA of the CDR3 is TGTGCCAGCAGTTACTCGGAGGGTTATGAAGCTTTCTTT. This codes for CASSYSEGYEAFF.

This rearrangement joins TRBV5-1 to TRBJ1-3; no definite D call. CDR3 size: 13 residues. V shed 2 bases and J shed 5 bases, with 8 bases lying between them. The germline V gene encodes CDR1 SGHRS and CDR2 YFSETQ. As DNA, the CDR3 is TGCGCCAGCAGCTTTGGCTCACGAAACACCATATATTTT. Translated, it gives CASSFGSRNTIYF.

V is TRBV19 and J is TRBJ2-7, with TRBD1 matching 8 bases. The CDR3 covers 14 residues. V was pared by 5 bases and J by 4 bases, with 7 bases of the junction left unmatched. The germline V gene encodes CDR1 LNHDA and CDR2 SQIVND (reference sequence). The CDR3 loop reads CASSPPTGEYEQYF. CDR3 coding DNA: TGTGCCAGTAGTCCGCCGACAGGGGAGTACGAGCAGTACTTC.

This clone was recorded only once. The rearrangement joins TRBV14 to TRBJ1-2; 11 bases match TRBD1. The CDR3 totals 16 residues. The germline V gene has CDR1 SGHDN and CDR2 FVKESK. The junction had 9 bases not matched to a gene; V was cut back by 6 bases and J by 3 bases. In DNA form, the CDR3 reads TGTGCCAGCAGTCTACGCGGACAGGGGGCTTACTATGGCTACACCTTC. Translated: CASSLRGQGAYYGYTF.

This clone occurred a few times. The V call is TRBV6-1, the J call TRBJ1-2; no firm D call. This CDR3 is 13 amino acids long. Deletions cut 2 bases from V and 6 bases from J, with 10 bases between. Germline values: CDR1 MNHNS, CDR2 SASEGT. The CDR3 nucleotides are TGTGCCAGCAGTGAACGAGGGATTGATGGCTACACCTTC. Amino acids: CASSERGIDGYTF.